A selection of T cell receptor beta chains follows, all from one sample in a study of cytomegalovirus exposure and HLA in healthy donors. Here immunoSEQ multiplex PCR was the method, and the copy in TCRdb shows in-frame clones only, minus some. This sample has roughly 57,000 clones, with 70% to 85% found just once. Sequenced: PBMCs. Every receptor here comes from a man between 50 and 59 years old in good health and CMV-seronegative. Each CDR3 is given without its conserved first and last residue.

TRBJ1-6 14 TRBV6-5 ASSYSLGRGNSPLH
TRBJ2-5 13 TRBV13 ASSHGTGVQETQY
TRBJ2-3 14 TRBV2 ASSPLAVSSTDTQY
TRBJ2-1 13 TRBV27 ASSLSQGAYNEQF
TRBJ2-3 14 TRBV6-5 ASSLTSGGPADTQY
TRBJ2-5 12 TRBV28 ASSPQGFQETQY
TRBJ2-1 14 TRBV5-4 ASRSSSASGHNEQF
TRBJ2-3 19 TRBV7-3 ASSLMGLTSGGSTSTDTQY
TRBJ2-5 12 TRBV7-9 ASSLDAYQESQY
TRBJ2-7 13 TRBV5-1 ASSPGTSGFYEQY
TRBJ2-7 12 TRBV5-5 ASSLVGTTYEQY
TRBJ2-5 13 TRBV6-6 ASRRAGTGEETQY
TRBJ2-1 12 TRBV6-5 ASSSRQGLSEQF
TRBJ2-1 14 TRBV5-1 ASSLGGGAAYNEQF
TRBJ2-7 12 TRBV5-6 ASSLGTGKSEQY
TRBJ2-3 14 TRBV11-1 ASSPLWRGHTDTQY
TRBJ2-5 17 TRBV6-1 ASSEIAGALGAKRETQY